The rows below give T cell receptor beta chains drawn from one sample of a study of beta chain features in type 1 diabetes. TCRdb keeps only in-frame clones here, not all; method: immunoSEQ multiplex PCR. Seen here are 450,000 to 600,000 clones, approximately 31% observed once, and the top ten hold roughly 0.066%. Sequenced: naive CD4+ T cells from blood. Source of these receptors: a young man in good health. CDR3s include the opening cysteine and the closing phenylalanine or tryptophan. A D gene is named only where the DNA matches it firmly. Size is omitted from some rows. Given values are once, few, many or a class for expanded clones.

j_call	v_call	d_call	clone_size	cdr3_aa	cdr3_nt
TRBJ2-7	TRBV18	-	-	CASSLAAQGGSYEQYF	TGTGCCAGCTCCCTAGCGGCACAAGGGGGATCCTACGAGCAGTACTTC
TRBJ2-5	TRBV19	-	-	CASSGVYLETQYF	TGTGCCAGTAGCGGGGTTTACCTGGAGACCCAGTACTTC
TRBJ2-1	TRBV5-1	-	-	CASSRAESYNEQFF	TGCGCCAGCAGCCGGGCCGAGTCCTACAATGAGCAGTTCTTC
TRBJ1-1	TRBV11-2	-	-	CASSSWKDRLNTEAFF	TGTGCCAGCAGCTCCTGGAAAGACAGGTTGAACACTGAAGCTTTCTTT
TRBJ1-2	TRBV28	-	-	CASSLDYGYTF	TGTGCCAGCAGTTTGGACTATGGCTACACCTTC
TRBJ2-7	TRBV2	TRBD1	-	CASSEQGANYEQYF	TGTGCCAGCAGTGAACAGGGGGCGAACTACGAGCAGTACTTC
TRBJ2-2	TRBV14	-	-	CASSQNTGELFF	TGTGCCAGCAGCCAAAACACCGGGGAGCTGTTTTTT
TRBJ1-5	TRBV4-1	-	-	CASSQAPLNQPQHF	TGCGCCAGCAGCCAAGCACCGCTCAATCAGCCCCAGCATTTT
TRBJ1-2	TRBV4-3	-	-	CASSQVSTGYGYTF	TGCGCCAGCAGCCAAGTCTCGACAGGTTATGGCTACACCTTC
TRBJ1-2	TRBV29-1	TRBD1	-	CSSTGPGGYTF	TGCAGCTCGACAGGGCCAGGTGGCTACACCTTC
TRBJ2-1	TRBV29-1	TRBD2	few	CSVEWTSDNEQFF	TGCAGCGTTGAATGGACTAGCGACAATGAGCAGTTCTTC
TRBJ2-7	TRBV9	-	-	CASSPAGQFYEQYF	TGTGCCAGCAGCCCGGCGGGACAGTTTTACGAGCAGTACTTC
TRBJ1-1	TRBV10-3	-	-	CAIRSLGTEAFF	TGTGCCATCAGAAGCCTTGGTACTGAAGCTTTCTTT
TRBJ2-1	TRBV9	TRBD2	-	CASSPAGASYNEQFF	TGTGCCAGCAGCCCGGCGGGAGCCTCCTACAATGAGCAGTTCTTC
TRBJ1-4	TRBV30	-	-	CAWSVDGQANEKLFF	TGTGCCTGGAGTGTAGATGGACAAGCTAATGAAAAACTGTTTTTT
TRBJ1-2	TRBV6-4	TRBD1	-	CASRPDRGNYGYTF	TGTGCCAGCAGGCCGGACAGGGGTAACTATGGCTACACCTTC
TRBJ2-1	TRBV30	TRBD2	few	CAWSGRNNEQFF	TGTGCCTGGAGCGGGAGGAACAATGAGCAGTTCTTC
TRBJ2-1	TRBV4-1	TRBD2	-	CASSPIAGGRDEQFF	TGCGCCAGCAGCCCCATAGCGGGAGGGCGGGATGAGCAGTTCTTC
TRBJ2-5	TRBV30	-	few	CAWSASGETQYF	TGTGCCTGGAGTGCAAGTGGAGAGACCCAGTACTTC
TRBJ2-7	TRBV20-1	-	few	CSASLDYEQYF	TGCAGTGCTAGCCTAGACTACGAGCAGTACTTC
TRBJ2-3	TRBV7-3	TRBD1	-	CASSPRDSRTTDTQYF	TGTGCCAGCAGCCCCAGGGACAGCCGGACCACAGATACGCAGTATTTT
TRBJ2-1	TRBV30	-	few	CAWSLGRSDNEQFF	TGTGCCTGGAGTTTGGGAAGGTCCGACAATGAGCAGTTCTTC
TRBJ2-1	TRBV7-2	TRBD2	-	CASSLGHLAGGPSNEQFF	TGTGCCAGCAGCTTAGGGCACCTAGCGGGAGGGCCGTCTAATGAGCAGTTCTTC
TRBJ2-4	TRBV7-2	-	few	CASSLELAKNIQYF	TGTGCCAGCAGCCTAGAGTTAGCCAAAAACATTCAGTACTTC
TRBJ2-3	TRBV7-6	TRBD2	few	CASSSPSGIGTDTQYF	TGTGCCAGCAGCTCACCCAGCGGGATCGGCACAGATACGCAGTATTTT
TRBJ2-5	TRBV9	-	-	CASSRFGGPEETQYF	TGTGCCAGCAGCCGGTTTGGGGGGCCCGAAGAGACCCAGTACTTC
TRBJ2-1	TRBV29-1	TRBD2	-	CSAPGAGGHEQFF	TGCAGCGCCCCCGGGGCGGGAGGTCATGAGCAGTTCTTC
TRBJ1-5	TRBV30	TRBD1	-	CAWSVEGAQPQHF	TGTGCCTGGAGTGTAGAGGGGGCTCAGCCCCAGCATTTT
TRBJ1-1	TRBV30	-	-	CAWSSRPNTEAFF	TGTGCCTGGAGCAGCAGGCCGAACACTGAAGCTTTCTTT
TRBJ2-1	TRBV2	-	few	CASSEDGTDNEQFF	TGTGCCAGCAGTGAAGACGGGACGGACAATGAGCAGTTCTTC
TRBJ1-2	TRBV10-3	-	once	CAITRNVGDGYTF	TGTGCCATCACTCGGAACGTGGGAGATGGCTACACCTTC
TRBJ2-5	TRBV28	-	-	CASITPGWGETQYF	TGTGCCAGCATCACACCTGGGTGGGGAGAGACCCAGTACTTC
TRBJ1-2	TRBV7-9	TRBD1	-	CASSPRQGADYGYTF	TGTGCCAGCAGCCCTCGACAGGGGGCGGACTATGGCTACACCTTC
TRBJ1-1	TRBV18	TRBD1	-	CASSPWTGSYTEAFF	TGTGCCAGCTCACCCTGGACAGGGTCGTACACTGAAGCTTTCTTT
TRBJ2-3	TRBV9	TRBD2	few	CASSVGAGTDTQYF	TGTGCCAGCAGCGTAGGAGCGGGGACAGATACGCAGTATTTT
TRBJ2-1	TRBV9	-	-	CASSVGQDFSYNEQFF	TGTGCCAGCAGCGTAGGGCAGGACTTTTCCTACAATGAGCAGTTCTTC
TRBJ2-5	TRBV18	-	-	CASSPLGESETQYF	TGTGCCAGCTCACCATTGGGAGAATCCGAGACCCAGTACTTC
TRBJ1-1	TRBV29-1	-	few	CSAQEGSGTEAFF	TGCAGCGCCCAGGAAGGCAGTGGGACTGAAGCTTTCTTT
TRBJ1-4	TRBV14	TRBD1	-	CASSLNRGAGEKLFF	TGTGCCAGCAGTCTTAACAGGGGAGCCGGTGAAAAACTGTTTTTT
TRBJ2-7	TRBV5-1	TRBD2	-	CASSLGYLAGAYEQYF	TGCGCCAGCAGCTTGGGCTATCTAGCGGGAGCCTACGAGCAGTACTTC
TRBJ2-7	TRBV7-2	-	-	CASSRTNSQIKAEQYF	TGTGCCAGCAGCCGCACGAACAGCCAAATAAAAGCCGAGCAGTACTTC
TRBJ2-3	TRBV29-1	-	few	CSAGTTSSTDTQYF	TGCAGCGCAGGGACCACCTCTAGCACAGATACGCAGTATTTT
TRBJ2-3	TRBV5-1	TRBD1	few	CASSGRDRGRSDTQYF	TGCGCCAGCAGCGGCAGGGACAGGGGTCGGTCAGATACGCAGTATTTT
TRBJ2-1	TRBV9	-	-	CASSVELDAGNIYNEQFF	TGTGCCAGCAGCGTAGAATTGGACGCCGGGAACATCTACAATGAGCAGTTCTTC
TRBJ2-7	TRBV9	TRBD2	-	CASSDSGRASEQYF	TGTGCCAGCAGCGATAGCGGGAGGGCCTCCGAGCAGTACTTC
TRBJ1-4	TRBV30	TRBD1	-	CAWTRWDSNEKLFF	TGTGCCTGGACCCGATGGGACAGTAATGAAAAACTGTTTTTT
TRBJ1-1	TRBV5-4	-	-	CASSLATRRNTEAFF	TGTGCCAGCAGCTTGGCCACGCGGAGGAACACTGAAGCTTTCTTT
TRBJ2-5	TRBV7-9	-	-	CASSLVTLGIQETQYF	TGTGCCAGCAGCTTAGTGACCTTGGGGATACAAGAGACCCAGTACTTC
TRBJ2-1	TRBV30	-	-	CAWSGHGTRLNEQFF	TGTGCCTGGAGTGGCCATGGCACTCGGTTGAATGAGCAGTTCTTC
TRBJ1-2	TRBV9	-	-	CASSVDSNYGYTF	TGTGCCAGCAGCGTGGACAGCAACTATGGCTACACCTTC
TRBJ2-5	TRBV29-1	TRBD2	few	CSVQLAGISQETQYF	TGCAGCGTTCAACTAGCGGGCATCTCCCAAGAGACCCAGTACTTC
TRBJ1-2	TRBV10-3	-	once	CAIGDYGYTF	TGTGCCATCGGGGATTATGGCTACACCTTC
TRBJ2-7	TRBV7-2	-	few	CASSLGGSTDEQYF	TGTGCCAGCAGCTTAGGTGGGAGCACGGACGAGCAGTACTTC
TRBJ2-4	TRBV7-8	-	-	CASSLRGSKNIQYF	TGTGCCAGCAGCTTAAGAGGGTCCAAAAACATTCAGTACTTC